This section outlines one T cell receptor beta chain sequence together with its context. Its antigen is not known. Germline V gene lookup returns CDR1 LGHNA and CDR2 YNFKEQ. J lost 8 bases, V lost 3 bases, and 9 bases had no gene match. This CDR3 has 14 residues. The sample belongs to a study of cytomegalovirus exposure and HLA in healthy donors. Using immunoSEQ multiplex PCR, the repertoire was profiled, and TCRdb retains in-frame clones only, with some absent. The table shows over 150,000 clones, with 75% to 95% occurring only once. Study results and limitations: The study recorded over 150 TCR beta chains that were cytomegalovirus-associated. Subsequent analysis of the roughly 120 validation repertoires found a tendency for first-cohort TCR clusters to co-occur.

The gene calls are TRBV4-2 and TRBJ1-2; 7 positions agree with TRBD1. The sample taken for sequencing was PBMCs. This clonotype was sampled from a woman aged 18 to 35 in good health and CMV-seropositive. DNA for the CDR3: TGTGCCAGCAGCCAGGCCACAGGGGAGGAAGGCTACACCTTC. It yields the protein CASSQATGEEGYTF.